These T cell receptor beta chains were read from a single sample in a study of T cell responses to AZD1222 COVID-19 vaccine. Profiled with immunoSEQ multiplex PCR; TCRdb holds only in-frame clones, not every one. The table includes 130,000 or so clones, about 85% detected once. The source material was peripheral blood, sampled 28 days after the second AZD1222 dose. Source of these receptors: an adult who received the AZD1222 COVID-19 vaccine. The CDR3 runs from the conserved cysteine through the conserved F or W. The D gene is left open where the match is weak. Size tells how often a clone was seen (once, few, many) or the class of an expanded clone, and some rows leave it out.

clone_size: -; j_call: TRBJ2-1; cdr3_length: 15; d_call: -; v_call: TRBV7-8; cdr3_aa: CASSLLGGIGDEQFF; cdr3_nt: TGTGCCAGCAGCTTGTTAGGGGGGATAGGCGATGAGCAGTTCTTC
clone_size: -; j_call: TRBJ2-2; cdr3_length: 13; d_call: -; v_call: TRBV29-1; cdr3_aa: CSVEKKPTGELFF; cdr3_nt: TGCAGCGTTGAAAAGAAGCCCACCGGGGAGCTGTTTTTT
clone_size: -; j_call: TRBJ2-2; cdr3_length: 16; d_call: TRBD2; v_call: TRBV19; cdr3_aa: CASSRLAGGPGGELFF; cdr3_nt: TGTGCCAGTAGCAGACTAGCGGGGGGGCCTGGCGGGGAGCTGTTTTTT
clone_size: -; j_call: TRBJ2-3; cdr3_length: 15; d_call: TRBD2; v_call: TRBV6-5; cdr3_aa: CASRIAGGSTDTQYF; cdr3_nt: TGTGCCAGCCGAATAGCGGGGGGGTCCACAGATACGCAGTATTTT
clone_size: once; j_call: TRBJ2-6; cdr3_length: 15; d_call: -; v_call: TRBV30; cdr3_aa: CAWSVDPSGANVLTF; cdr3_nt: TGTGCCTGGAGTGTAGACCCCTCTGGGGCCAACGTCCTGACTTTC
clone_size: once; j_call: TRBJ2-2; cdr3_length: 14; d_call: -; v_call: TRBV24-1; cdr3_aa: CATQGMGGTGELFF; cdr3_nt: TGTGCCACCCAGGGAATGGGTGGCACCGGGGAGCTGTTTTTT
clone_size: -; j_call: TRBJ2-7; cdr3_length: 15; d_call: TRBD2; v_call: TRBV7-9; cdr3_aa: CASSPIAGMNYEQYF; cdr3_nt: TGTGCCAGCAGCCCGATAGCGGGGATGAATTACGAGCAGTACTTC
clone_size: -; j_call: TRBJ1-6; cdr3_length: 14; d_call: TRBD1; v_call: TRBV30; cdr3_aa: CAWRLTGGNSPLHF; cdr3_nt: TGTGCCTGGAGGTTAACAGGGGGGAATTCACCCCTCCACTTT
clone_size: -; j_call: TRBJ1-1; cdr3_length: 17; d_call: TRBD1; v_call: TRBV9; cdr3_aa: CASSVGVGNRGKSEAFF; cdr3_nt: TGTGCCAGCAGCGTAGGAGTGGGGAACAGGGGGAAGTCTGAAGCTTTCTTT
clone_size: -; j_call: TRBJ1-1; cdr3_length: 15; d_call: -; v_call: TRBV7-2; cdr3_aa: CASSSNPGGRTEAFF; cdr3_nt: TGTGCCAGCAGCTCAAACCCGGGGGGTAGGACTGAAGCTTTCTTT
clone_size: -; j_call: TRBJ1-1; cdr3_length: 15; d_call: TRBD1; v_call: TRBV11-2; cdr3_aa: CASSTVGTGGTEAFF; cdr3_nt: TGTGCCAGCAGCACCGTTGGGACAGGGGGAACTGAAGCTTTCTTT
clone_size: -; j_call: TRBJ1-4; cdr3_length: 15; d_call: -; v_call: TRBV7-6; cdr3_aa: CASSPGGATNEKLFF; cdr3_nt: TGTGCCAGCAGCCCCGGGGGGGCAACTAATGAAAAACTGTTTTTT
clone_size: -; j_call: TRBJ2-6; cdr3_length: 13; d_call: -; v_call: TRBV5-1; cdr3_aa: CASSFSEANVLTF; cdr3_nt: TGCGCCAGCAGCTTCAGCGAGGCCAACGTCCTGACTTTC
clone_size: -; j_call: TRBJ1-4; cdr3_length: 12; d_call: -; v_call: TRBV30; cdr3_aa: CAWSSLAGKLFF; cdr3_nt: TGTGCCTGGAGCTCCCTCGCAGGAAAACTGTTTTTT
clone_size: medium-sized; j_call: TRBJ2-1; cdr3_length: 15; d_call: -; v_call: TRBV4-1; cdr3_aa: CASTPFGGSYNEQFF; cdr3_nt: TGCGCCAGCACCCCCTTTGGGGGTTCCTACAATGAGCAGTTCTTC
clone_size: -; j_call: TRBJ2-1; cdr3_length: 18; d_call: TRBD2; v_call: TRBV14; cdr3_aa: CASSQDSPLAGEDNEQFF; cdr3_nt: TGTGCCAGCAGCCAAGATAGCCCCCTAGCGGGGGAGGATAATGAGCAGTTCTTC
clone_size: -; j_call: TRBJ2-7; cdr3_length: 14; d_call: TRBD2; v_call: TRBV5-1; cdr3_aa: CASSSAGLAGEQYF; cdr3_nt: TGCGCCAGCAGCTCCGCGGGACTAGCGGGAGAGCAGTACTTC
clone_size: -; j_call: TRBJ1-1; cdr3_length: 11; d_call: TRBD1; v_call: TRBV2; cdr3_aa: CASRYRGGAFF; cdr3_nt: TGTGCCAGCAGGTACAGGGGGGGAGCTTTCTTT
clone_size: few; j_call: TRBJ2-2; cdr3_length: 15; d_call: TRBD1; v_call: TRBV23-1; cdr3_aa: CASTRGQKNTGELFF; cdr3_nt: TGCGCCAGCACCAGGGGACAGAAGAACACCGGGGAGCTGTTTTTT
clone_size: once; j_call: TRBJ2-7; cdr3_length: 14; d_call: -; v_call: TRBV6-5; cdr3_aa: CASGARTPHYEQYF; cdr3_nt: TGTGCCAGCGGAGCCAGGACACCCCACTACGAGCAGTACTTC
clone_size: -; j_call: TRBJ1-4; cdr3_length: 16; d_call: TRBD1; v_call: TRBV11-2; cdr3_aa: CASSRDRVATNEKLFF; cdr3_nt: TGTGCCAGCAGCCGGGACAGGGTGGCAACTAATGAAAAACTGTTTTTT
clone_size: -; j_call: TRBJ2-2; cdr3_length: 14; d_call: TRBD1; v_call: TRBV7-8; cdr3_aa: CASSPGTGGGELFF; cdr3_nt: TGTGCCAGCAGCCCCGGGACAGGGGGCGGGGAGCTGTTTTTT
clone_size: -; j_call: TRBJ1-5; cdr3_length: 14; d_call: TRBD1; v_call: TRBV19; cdr3_aa: CASSEGQNVQPQHF; cdr3_nt: TGTGCCAGTAGTGAGGGACAGAATGTTCAGCCCCAGCATTTT
clone_size: -; j_call: TRBJ2-1; cdr3_length: 15; d_call: TRBD2; v_call: TRBV2; cdr3_aa: CASRRTSGSYNEQFF; cdr3_nt: TGTGCCAGCAGACGGACTAGCGGGTCCTACAATGAGCAGTTCTTC
clone_size: medium-sized; j_call: TRBJ1-2; cdr3_length: 11; d_call: -; v_call: TRBV11-3; cdr3_aa: CASSLERVLTF; cdr3_nt: TGTGCCAGCAGCTTAGAGAGGGTCCTCACCTTC
clone_size: -; j_call: TRBJ2-7; cdr3_length: 11; d_call: -; v_call: TRBV19; cdr3_aa: CASSSSYEQYF; cdr3_nt: TGTGCCAGTAGCTCCTCCTACGAGCAGTACTTC
clone_size: -; j_call: TRBJ1-5; cdr3_length: 14; d_call: -; v_call: TRBV30; cdr3_aa: CAWSVPGANQPQHF; cdr3_nt: TGTGCCTGGAGTGTCCCAGGGGCCAATCAGCCCCAGCATTTT
clone_size: once; j_call: TRBJ2-1; cdr3_length: 14; d_call: -; v_call: TRBV30; cdr3_aa: CAWRSGYSYNEQFF; cdr3_nt: TGTGCCTGGAGAAGCGGATACTCCTACAATGAGCAGTTCTTC
clone_size: -; j_call: TRBJ1-5; cdr3_length: 15; d_call: -; v_call: TRBV6-1; cdr3_aa: CASSDPQTGGQPQHF; cdr3_nt: TGTGCCAGCAGTGACCCACAGACCGGTGGTCAGCCCCAGCATTTT
clone_size: -; j_call: TRBJ1-2; cdr3_length: 13; d_call: TRBD1; v_call: TRBV18; cdr3_aa: CASSYLGQGGYTF; cdr3_nt: TGTGCCAGCTCCTACCTAGGACAGGGAGGCTACACCTTC
clone_size: -; j_call: TRBJ2-2; cdr3_length: 15; d_call: TRBD2; v_call: TRBV2; cdr3_aa: CASSVGSGGTGELFF; cdr3_nt: TGTGCCAGCAGTGTAGGTAGCGGGGGTACCGGGGAGCTGTTTTTT
clone_size: -; j_call: TRBJ1-6; cdr3_length: 11; d_call: -; v_call: TRBV30; cdr3_aa: CAWTSSLFLHF; cdr3_nt: TGTGCCTGGACATCTTCTTTATTCCTCCACTTT
clone_size: -; j_call: TRBJ2-7; cdr3_length: 16; d_call: -; v_call: TRBV7-2; cdr3_aa: CASSSGKAGLSYEQYF; cdr3_nt: TGTGCCAGCAGCTCAGGGAAGGCTGGACTCTCCTACGAGCAGTACTTC
clone_size: -; j_call: TRBJ1-2; cdr3_length: 13; d_call: -; v_call: TRBV7-2; cdr3_aa: CASSQGVRYGYTF; cdr3_nt: TGTGCCAGCAGCCAAGGAGTGCGCTATGGCTACACCTTC
clone_size: -; j_call: TRBJ2-5; cdr3_length: 15; d_call: -; v_call: TRBV18; cdr3_aa: CASSPTVGQKETQYF; cdr3_nt: TGTGCCAGCTCACCAACGGTAGGGCAGAAAGAGACCCAGTACTTC
clone_size: -; j_call: TRBJ1-6; cdr3_length: 14; d_call: -; v_call: TRBV20-1; cdr3_aa: CSASRGAYNSPLHF; cdr3_nt: TGCAGTGCTAGTCGGGGCGCCTATAATTCACCCCTCCACTTT
clone_size: -; j_call: TRBJ2-3; cdr3_length: 14; d_call: -; v_call: TRBV28; cdr3_aa: CASLQGGNTDTQYF; cdr3_nt: TGTGCCAGCTTGCAGGGGGGGAACACAGATACGCAGTATTTT
clone_size: -; j_call: TRBJ1-2; cdr3_length: 13; d_call: TRBD1; v_call: TRBV2; cdr3_aa: CASGGRGHTGYTF; cdr3_nt: TGTGCCAGCGGAGGCAGGGGGCATACTGGCTACACCTTC
clone_size: -; j_call: TRBJ2-7; cdr3_length: 15; d_call: TRBD2; v_call: TRBV15; cdr3_aa: CATSLGTSGSNEQYF; cdr3_nt: TGTGCCACCAGCCTCGGGACTAGCGGGTCGAACGAGCAGTACTTC
clone_size: -; j_call: TRBJ2-7; cdr3_length: 13; d_call: TRBD1; v_call: TRBV11-3; cdr3_aa: CASKDRGTYEQYF; cdr3_nt: TGTGCCAGCAAGGACAGGGGCACCTACGAGCAGTACTTC
clone_size: once; j_call: TRBJ1-2; cdr3_length: 14; d_call: -; v_call: TRBV6-5; cdr3_aa: CASRLSQGDYGYTF; cdr3_nt: TGTGCCAGCAGATTAAGCCAGGGTGACTATGGCTACACCTTC
clone_size: -; j_call: TRBJ1-3; cdr3_length: 14; d_call: -; v_call: TRBV3-1/TRBV3-2; cdr3_aa: CASSRYSSGNTIYF; cdr3_nt: TGTGCCAGCAGCCGATACAGTTCGGGAAACACCATATATTTT
clone_size: few; j_call: TRBJ2-7; cdr3_length: 15; d_call: -; v_call: TRBV2; cdr3_aa: CASSGYRRGAYEQYF; cdr3_nt: TGTGCCAGCAGTGGATACAGGCGAGGGGCCTACGAGCAGTACTTC
clone_size: -; j_call: TRBJ2-1; cdr3_length: 18; d_call: TRBD2; v_call: TRBV19; cdr3_aa: CASSRELAGGRGSNEQFF; cdr3_nt: TGTGCCAGTAGTAGAGAACTAGCGGGGGGGCGAGGGAGCAATGAGCAGTTCTTC
clone_size: -; j_call: TRBJ1-5; cdr3_length: 13; d_call: -; v_call: TRBV6-5; cdr3_aa: CASILRPDPPQHF; cdr3_nt: TGTGCCAGCATTCTTAGACCGGATCCGCCCCAGCATTTT
clone_size: -; j_call: TRBJ2-1; cdr3_length: 13; d_call: -; v_call: TRBV5-1; cdr3_aa: CASSLDSTNEQFF; cdr3_nt: TGCGCCAGCAGCTTGGATTCCACCAATGAGCAGTTCTTC
clone_size: once; j_call: TRBJ2-7; cdr3_length: 16; d_call: TRBD1; v_call: TRBV9; cdr3_aa: CASSAGQGRPLYEQYF; cdr3_nt: TGTGCCAGCAGCGCGGGACAGGGAAGGCCACTATACGAGCAGTACTTC
clone_size: -; j_call: TRBJ2-7; cdr3_length: 14; d_call: TRBD2; v_call: TRBV3-1/TRBV3-2; cdr3_aa: CASSPGTSGYEQYF; cdr3_nt: TGTGCCAGCAGCCCCGGGACTAGCGGGTACGAGCAGTACTTC
clone_size: -; j_call: TRBJ1-1; cdr3_length: 13; d_call: -; v_call: TRBV19; cdr3_aa: CASSRIQDTEAFF; cdr3_nt: TGTGCCAGTAGTCGAATACAGGACACTGAAGCTTTCTTT
clone_size: -; j_call: TRBJ1-2; cdr3_length: 13; d_call: -; v_call: TRBV5-8; cdr3_aa: CASSLRGNYGYTF; cdr3_nt: TGTGCCAGCAGCTTGAGGGGGAACTATGGCTACACCTTC
clone_size: few; j_call: TRBJ1-3; cdr3_length: 15; d_call: -; v_call: TRBV4-1; cdr3_aa: CASSIRGVSGNTIYF; cdr3_nt: TGCGCCAGCAGCATACGTGGGGTCTCTGGAAACACCATATATTTT
clone_size: -; j_call: TRBJ1-1; cdr3_length: 16; d_call: TRBD1; v_call: TRBV6-6; cdr3_aa: CASSQGGQGGRTEAFF; cdr3_nt: TGTGCCAGCAGTCAGGGGGGACAGGGAGGTCGAACTGAAGCTTTCTTT
clone_size: -; j_call: TRBJ2-5; cdr3_length: 15; d_call: -; v_call: TRBV11-2; cdr3_aa: CASSLDSGNVGTQYF; cdr3_nt: TGTGCCAGCAGCTTAGATTCGGGCAACGTAGGGACCCAGTACTTC
clone_size: -; j_call: TRBJ1-2; cdr3_length: 15; d_call: -; v_call: TRBV6-5; cdr3_aa: CASSTEPGASYGYTF; cdr3_nt: TGTGCCAGCAGTACCGAACCGGGGGCGAGCTATGGCTACACCTTC
clone_size: once; j_call: TRBJ1-2; cdr3_length: 12; d_call: -; v_call: TRBV29-1; cdr3_aa: CSVDKGLEGYTF; cdr3_nt: TGCAGCGTTGACAAGGGGCTGGAAGGCTACACCTTC
clone_size: -; j_call: TRBJ1-1; cdr3_length: 12; d_call: -; v_call: TRBV30; cdr3_aa: CAWTERNTEAFF; cdr3_nt: TGTGCCTGGACGGAAAGGAACACTGAAGCTTTCTTT
clone_size: -; j_call: TRBJ1-5; cdr3_length: 14; d_call: -; v_call: TRBV30; cdr3_aa: CAWSKTGLNQPQHF; cdr3_nt: TGTGCCTGGAGTAAAACAGGCCTCAATCAGCCCCAGCATTTT
clone_size: -; j_call: TRBJ2-5; cdr3_length: 13; d_call: TRBD2; v_call: TRBV5-4; cdr3_aa: CASRSSGEETQYF; cdr3_nt: TGTGCCAGCAGATCTAGCGGAGAAGAGACCCAGTACTTC
clone_size: -; j_call: TRBJ2-2; cdr3_length: 15; d_call: -; v_call: TRBV28; cdr3_aa: CASSWRTVYTGELFF; cdr3_nt: TGTGCCAGCAGTTGGAGGACAGTGTACACCGGGGAGCTGTTTTTT
clone_size: once; j_call: TRBJ1-1; cdr3_length: 14; d_call: TRBD1; v_call: TRBV9; cdr3_aa: CASSGLTGPTEAFF; cdr3_nt: TGTGCCAGCAGCGGGTTGACAGGGCCCACTGAAGCTTTCTTT